Listed here are 19 T cell receptor beta chains from one sample, sequenced in a study of early T cells in non-severe SARS-CoV-2 infection. TCRdb re-derived calls from the 5' RACE reads in MiXCR, one entry per CDR3 protein. The table lists fewer than 25,000 distinct CDR3 sequences, approximately 4.3% of them singletons. The sequenced sample consisted of whole blood. The receptor source for this set is an adult who was a healthcare worker with PCR-confirmed SARS-CoV-2 infection or an uninfected control (not recorded which).

This clonotype was recorded at least ten times. V is TRBV27 and J is TRBJ2-5, with TRBD2 matching over 11 bases. The junction had 11 bases not matched to a gene; V was cut back by 8 bases and J by 6 bases. Germline V gene sequence: CDR1 MNHEY, CDR2 SMNVEV (reference sequence). CDR3 length equals 15 residues. DNA of the CDR3: TGTGCCAGCGCTGAAACTAGCGGGAGTGGAAAGACCCAGTACTTC. This translates into CASAETSGSGKTQYF.

This clonotype was observed at least ten times. V gene TRBV20-1 combines with J gene TRBJ2-7; D perhaps matches TRBD1 (5 bases). CDR1 is DFQATT, CDR2 SNEGSKA, per germline (reference sequence). V gave up 0 bases and J gave up 6 bases, with 18 bases separating them. CDR3 size: 15 residues. CDR3 in DNA: TGCAGTGCTAGAGATCCCAGGCAGGGCCGCGGCGAGCAGTACTTC. It is translated as CSARDPRQGRGEQYF.

In its sample, this clonotype ranks as medium-sized (0.01 to 0.1%). V gene TRBV20-1 combines with J gene TRBJ2-7, with D tentatively TRBD1 or TRBD2 (6 bases each). The V and J ends lost 6 bases and 3 bases respectively, with 33 bases between them. Germline assignment: CDR1 DFQATT and CDR2 SNEGSKA (reference sequence). This CDR3 comprises 19 residues. The CDR3 here is CSASGGHDRRLFPYYEQYF. Here the CDR3 DNA reads TGCAGTGCCTCCGGGGGACATGACAGGCGACTATTCCCTTACTACGAGCAGTACTTC.

The V gene is TRBV3-1, the J gene TRBJ1-4, with TRBD1 as a possible D gene (5 bases). The CDR3 consists of 14 residues. Looked up from germline, CDR1 is LGHDT and CDR2 is YNNKEL (reference sequence). Trimming shortened V by 2 bases and J by 7 bases, and 11 bases separated the two germline ends. This CDR3 is CASSQRWGGEKLFF. The CDR3 bases are TGTGCCAGCAGCCAAAGATGGGGGGGTGAAAAACTGTTTTTT. Using reference TRBV3-1 and TRBJ1-4 for the parts outside the CDR3, the full variable domain is DTAVSQTPKYLVTQMGNDKSIKCEQNLGHDTMYWYKQDSKKFLKIMFSYNNKELIINETVPNRFSPKSPDKAHLNLHINSLELGDSAVYFCASSQRWGGEKLFFGSGTQLSVL.

This clonotype came up many times. CDR3 region: CASSAPGTGLLTEAFF. For the CDR3, the DNA is TGTGCCAGCAGTGCCCCCGGGACAGGGTTATTGACTGAAGCTTTCTTT. The chain is built from TRBV6-1 and TRBJ1-1, with TRBD1 matching 9 bases. Germline lookup yields CDR1 MNHNS and CDR2 SASEGT. The CDR3 has 16 amino acids. J was trimmed by 5 bases and V by 4 bases; bases with no gene match: 11.

In its sample, this clonotype was seen many times. V and J are TRBV11-3 and TRBJ2-2, with 8 bases fitting TRBD1. CDR1 is SGHNT and CDR2 is YENEEA in the germline V gene. V dropped 5 bases and J dropped 4; count of bases not matched to a gene: 6. The CDR3 extends over 15 amino acids. CDR3 coding DNA: TGTGCCAGCAGCGCAGGACAGGGATTCACCGGGGAGCTGTTTTTT. Translating gives CASSAGQGFTGELFF.

This clonotype was seen many times. This chain joins TRBV7-9 and TRBJ2-5, with 9 bases aligning to TRBD1. The CDR3 has 14 residues. Germline V gene lookup returns CDR1 SEHNR and CDR2 FQNEAQ (reference sequence). The V gene end was trimmed by 5 bases and the J gene end by 2 bases; junction bases not matched to a gene: 3. This CDR3 reads CASSPDRGQETQYF. The DNA for the CDR3 is TGTGCCAGCAGCCCGGACAGGGGACAAGAGACCCAGTACTTC. Supplemented by reference TRBV7-9 and TRBJ2-5, the full variable domain reads DTGVSQNPRHKITKRGQNVTFRCDPISEHNRLYWYRQTLGQGPEFLTYFQNEAQLEKSRLLSDRFSAERPKGSFSTLEIQRTEQGDSAMYLCASSPDRGQETQYFGPGTRLLVL.

The CDR3 protein is CASSLSVGVTEAFF. CDR3 bases: TGCGCCAGCAGCCTCAGTGTTGGGGTGACTGAAGCTTTCTTT. The chain uses TRBV4-3 and TRBJ1-1; D not resolved. The germline CDR1 and CDR2 sequences are LGHNA and YSLEER. V lost 4 bases, J lost 5 bases, and 14 bases lay in between. The CDR3 consists of 14 residues.

V is TRBV5-4 and J is TRBJ2-1, with D perhaps matching TRBD1 (5 bases). CDR1 is SGHNT and CDR2 is YYREEE in the germline V gene (reference sequence). Trimming pared 4 bases from V and 9 bases from J, leaving 14 bases between. The CDR3 is 13 residues long. The CDR3 is CASSLEGVSEQFF. In nucleotides, the CDR3 is TGTGCCAGCAGCCTGGAAGGGGTCAGTGAGCAGTTCTTC. Combining the CDR3 with reference TRBV5-4 and TRBJ2-1 gives the whole variable domain ETGVTQSPTHLIKTRGQQVTLRCSSQSGHNTVSWYQQALGQGPQFIFQYYREEENGRGNFPPRFSGLQFPNYSSELNVNALELDDSALYLCASSLEGVSEQFFGPGTRLTVL.

This clonotype was counted at least ten times. The chain has TRBV6-2 or TRBV6-3 and TRBJ2-2; TRBD1 is a possible D gene (6 bases). The CDR3 is 14 amino acids. CDR1 MNHEY and CDR2 SVGEGT come from the germline V gene. Trimming took off 5 bases at V and 3 bases at J, with 10 bases between the two ends. The CDR3 nucleotides read TGTGCCAGCAGTCCCGGGACATACACCGGGGAGCTGTTTTTT. Translated, it gives CASSPGTYTGELFF.

This chain links TRBV7-9 with TRBJ1-2, with D uncertain. Trimming shortened V by 5 bases and J by 0 bases, and 10 bases separated the two germline ends. Germline loops: CDR1 SEHNR, CDR2 FQNEAQ (reference sequence). CDR3 length: 14 residues. The CDR3 spells CASSPRVTNYGYTF. CDR3 nucleotides: TGTGCCAGCAGCCCCCGCGTAACTAACTATGGCTACACCTTC.

The CDR3 sequence is CASSVRNEQFF. In DNA, the CDR3 is TGTGCCAGCAGCGTAAGGAATGAGCAGTTCTTC. The rearrangement joins TRBV7-2 to TRBJ2-1; no clear D. The germline V gene encodes CDR1 SGHTA and CDR2 FQGNSA. Trimming took off 5 bases at V and 7 bases at J, with 6 bases between the two ends. The CDR3 is 11 amino acids.

The chain couples TRBV6-1 to TRBJ1-5, with 10 positions matching TRBD1. Trimming at V came to 5 bases and at J to 6 bases, leaving 7 bases not matched to a gene. The CDR3 has 15 residues. Germline loops: CDR1 MNHNS, CDR2 SASEGT. CDR3 region: CASSRGQGIGQPQHF. In DNA, the CDR3 is TGTGCCAGCAGTCGGGGACAGGGGATCGGTCAGCCCCAGCATTTT.

Ten or more counts support this clonotype. The chain couples TRBV7-2 to TRBJ2-6; 10 nucleotides match TRBD1. This CDR3 spans 18 amino acids. Trimming at V came to 5 bases and at J to 1 base, leaving 8 bases not matched to a gene. Germline V gene sequence: CDR1 SGHTA, CDR2 FQGNSA. CDR3 bases: TGTGCCAGCAGCCCATCGACAGGGGGCGTATCTGGGGCCAACGTCCTGACTTTC. It translates to CASSPSTGGVSGANVLTF.

The V and J genes are TRBV29-1 and TRBJ1-1, with a possible D match to TRBD1 (5 bases). In germline, CDR1 is SQVTM, CDR2 ANQGSEA. CDR3 size: 13 residues. Trimming pared 4 bases from V and 3 bases from J, leaving 12 bases between. For the CDR3, the DNA is TGCAGCGTTGTCCGGGGAGGGGACACTGAAGCTTTCTTT. Translated, it gives CSVVRGGDTEAFF.

Relative to its sample, this clonotype is medium-sized. This rearrangement joins TRBV29-1 to TRBJ2-1; D gene unclear. CDR1 is SQVTM and CDR2 is ANQGSEA in the germline V gene. V gave up 3 bases and J gave up 9 bases, with 12 bases separating them. This CDR3 is 12 amino acids long. CDR3 sequence reads: CSVESSWGEQFF. The CDR3 DNA follows: TGCAGCGTTGAGTCCAGTTGGGGTGAGCAGTTCTTC.

In DNA, the CDR3 is TGCGCCAGCAGCCACGGGACAGGGTATATGAACACTGAAGCTTTCTTT. This encodes CASSHGTGYMNTEAFF. The chain combines TRBV4-1 with TRBJ1-1, with 9 bases aligning to TRBD1. Losses at the gene ends were 3 bases for V and 0 bases for J; bases not matched to a gene: 5. This CDR3 is 16 amino acids long. The V gene's germline CDR1 is MGHRA and CDR2 YSYEKL.

This clonotype is medium-sized by share. This chain joins TRBV28 and TRBJ1-5; the D gene is possibly TRBD1 (6 bases). Germline lookup yields CDR1 MDHEN and CDR2 SYDVKM. This CDR3 spans 15 amino acids. V dropped 3 bases and J dropped 7 bases, with 16 bases sitting between them. The chain's CDR3 is CASSLGQGFRQPQHF. The CDR3 region has the DNA TGTGCCAGCAGTTTGGGCCAGGGGTTCCGGCAGCCCCAGCATTTT.

This rearrangement joins TRBV7-3 to TRBJ2-2, with 7 nucleotides matching TRBD2. Unmatched junction bases numbered 3, after V lost 2 bases and J lost 3 bases. CDR1 is SGHTA and CDR2 is FQGTGA in the germline V gene. CDR3 length: 15 residues. The CDR3 region is CASSLRGRDTGELFF. The CDR3 DNA reads TGTGCCAGCAGCTTACGGGGGAGGGACACCGGGGAGCTGTTTTTT.